The TCR beta chain under discussion was sequenced for a study of blood T cells in healthy people across ages (dated by TCRdb to 2014 to 2015). Regarding the research as a whole: Template switching captured roughly one uniquely barcoded TCR beta cDNA molecule per two T cells in model experiments. The study analyzed two additional independent replicas of 1 million unique cDNA reads from the same blood draw for two donors, one aged 18 to 29 and one aged 80 or older. Donors were grouped into four age groups: young (average roughly 17 years), middle-aged (39), aged (62) and long-lived (approximately 78). Donors of different ages were randomly distributed across sequencing lanes to avoid experimental bias. Using deep sequencing normalized with unique cDNA molecular identifiers, the study measured how TCR beta repertoire diversity changes with age.

Donors were around 37 systemically healthy Caucasian individuals from Russia aged about 6 to 100 years. Each donor gave about 9.2 milliliters of peripheral blood, drawn into EDTA-treated Vacutainer tubes. PBMCs were isolated by Ficoll-Paque density-gradient centrifugation, with at least 6 million obtained per sample. Trizol reagent was used to extract total RNA from PBMCs, with at least 6 micrograms per sample. Naive CD45RAhigh/CD27high T cell percentages were measured by flow cytometry on a PBMC aliquot from every donor. The trim is 10 bases for V and 0 bases for J, with a gap of 13 bases between the germline ends. The CDR3 sequence holds 13 residues, the cysteine and phenylalanine included. Only the CDR3 DNA is retained, 39 bases long and in frame from the first base. Via the germline V gene, CDR1 is MNHEY and CDR2 SVGAGI. The library was built by means of 5' RACE. Reads for this sample came from an Illumina HiSeq 2500. A second roughly 7 to 12 cycle PCR used a sample-barcoded 5' primer and a J-beta primer mix. A unique molecular identifier was introduced onto each TCR beta cDNA molecule by a template-switch 5' adaptor carrying 12 random nucleotides. Each sample yielded at least 2.5 million CDR3-containing paired-end reads. First-strand cDNA synthesis was performed from all RNA using the Mint cDNA synthesis kit, with priming by a TRBC-specific oligonucleotide. All cDNA was treated with uracil-DNA glycosylase and then went through a first 18-cycle PCR with the universal primers M1SS and BC2_uni_R. On the study's bioinformatics: For normalization, 1 million high-quality reads, each with a distinct molecular identifier, were randomly selected from each sample. Reads with shared molecular identifiers were discarded instead of being binned into consensus sequences. MiTCR, with a Q25 quality threshold and the strictest error-elimination algorithm, was used for CDR3 identification, clonotype clustering and error correction. A nonparametric unseen species model using Euler transformation provided a lower-bound estimate of total TCR beta diversity. Using fastp at Q25 and MiXCR, TCRdb reprocessed the public reads and kept productive beta chains. Under each unique CDR3 protein, matching rows form one entry showing the most common genes and DNA. These V and J calls are TCRdb output, not the study's own analysis. The sample table shows about 1,500,000 distinct CDR3 sequences, and around two fifths are seen once. The ten largest account for 7% to 9.5% of the sample.

The paper's findings and limits, for the study overall: Estimates of total diversity from one million sequenced T cells were regarded as lower bounds and underestimates. A strong correlation was found between observed TCR beta diversity and the percentage of naive T cells measured by flow cytometry. Observed TCR beta diversity per million T cells fell roughly linearly with age, and a significant reduction was already apparent by age around 39. Compared with the aged group, more naive CD4+ T cells, fewer expanded clones and increased TCR diversity were shown by the long-lived group, suggesting age selection. Since profiling was done on bulk unsorted PBMCs, naive and antigen-experienced compartments could not be conclusively compared. Donor CMV infection status was unknown, potentially confounding age-related changes in expanded clonotypes.

For this clonotype: The antigen it binds to is not known. It has no much larger one-base neighbor in the sample; base qualities were not kept.

The receptor chain draws on TRBV6-5 and TRBJ2-7; a weak D assignment points to TRBD1 (6 bases agree). Sequenced: blood. This TCR came from a woman aged 18 to 35 in good health. The DNA sequence is TGTGCCACCCACGGACAGAACTCCTACGAGCAGTACTTC. Its protein is CATHGQNSYEQYF.